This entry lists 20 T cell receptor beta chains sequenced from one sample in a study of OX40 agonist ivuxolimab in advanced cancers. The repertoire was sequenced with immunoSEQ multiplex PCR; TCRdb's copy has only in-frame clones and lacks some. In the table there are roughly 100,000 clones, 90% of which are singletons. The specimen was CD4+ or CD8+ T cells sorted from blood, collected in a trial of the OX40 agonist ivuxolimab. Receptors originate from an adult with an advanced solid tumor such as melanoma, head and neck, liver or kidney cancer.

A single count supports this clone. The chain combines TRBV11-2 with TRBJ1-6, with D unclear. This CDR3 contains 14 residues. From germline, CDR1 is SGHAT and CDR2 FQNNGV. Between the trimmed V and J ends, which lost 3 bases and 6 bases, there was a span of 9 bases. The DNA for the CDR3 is TGTGCCAGCAGCTTTTTGACACGTAATTCACCCCTCCACTTT. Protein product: CASSFLTRNSPLHF.

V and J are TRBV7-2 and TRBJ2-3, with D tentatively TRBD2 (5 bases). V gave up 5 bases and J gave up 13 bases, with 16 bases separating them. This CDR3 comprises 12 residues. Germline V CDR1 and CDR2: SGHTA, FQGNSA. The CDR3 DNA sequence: TGTGCCAGCAGCCTAGACGTGGGGAGAAAGTATTTT. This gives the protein CASSLDVGRKYF. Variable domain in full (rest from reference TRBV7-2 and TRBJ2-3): GAGVSQSPSNKVTEKGKDVELRCDPISGHTALYWYRQSLGQGLEFLIYFQGNSAPDKSGLPSDRFSAERTGGSVSTLTIQRTQQEDSAVYLCASSLDVGRKYFGPGTRLTVL.

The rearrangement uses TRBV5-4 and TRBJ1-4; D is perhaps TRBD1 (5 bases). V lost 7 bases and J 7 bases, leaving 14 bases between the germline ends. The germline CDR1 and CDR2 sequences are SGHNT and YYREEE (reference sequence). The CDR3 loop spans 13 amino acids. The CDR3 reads CASSGNDREKLFF. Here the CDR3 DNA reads TGTGCCAGCTCAGGGAATGATCGTGAAAAACTGTTTTTT.

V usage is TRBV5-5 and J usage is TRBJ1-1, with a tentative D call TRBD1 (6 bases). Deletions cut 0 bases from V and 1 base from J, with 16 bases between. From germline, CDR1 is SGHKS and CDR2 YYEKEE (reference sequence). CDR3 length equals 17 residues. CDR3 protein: CASSLGRRDKRNTEAFF. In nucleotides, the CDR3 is TGTGCCAGCAGCTTGGGCAGAAGGGACAAGCGGAACACTGAAGCTTTCTTT.

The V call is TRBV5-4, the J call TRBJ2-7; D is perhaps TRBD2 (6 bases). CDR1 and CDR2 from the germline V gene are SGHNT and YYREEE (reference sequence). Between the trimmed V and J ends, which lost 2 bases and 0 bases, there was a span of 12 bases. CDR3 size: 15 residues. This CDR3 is CASSFGGVLSYEQYF. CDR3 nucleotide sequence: TGTGCCAGCAGCTTTGGCGGGGTCCTCTCCTACGAGCAGTACTTC.

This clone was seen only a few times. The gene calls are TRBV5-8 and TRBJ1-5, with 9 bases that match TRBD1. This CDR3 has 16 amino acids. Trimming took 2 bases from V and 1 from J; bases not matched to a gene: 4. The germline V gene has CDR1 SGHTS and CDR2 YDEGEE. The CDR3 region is CASSFEQGASNQPQHF. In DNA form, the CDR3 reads TGTGCCAGCAGCTTCGAACAGGGGGCGAGCAATCAGCCCCAGCATTTT.

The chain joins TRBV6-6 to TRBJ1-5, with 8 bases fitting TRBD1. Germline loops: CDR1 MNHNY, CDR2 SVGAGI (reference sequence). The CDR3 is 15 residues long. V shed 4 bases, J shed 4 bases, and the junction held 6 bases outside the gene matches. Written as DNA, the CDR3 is TGTGCCAGCAGTTCCCTGACAGGGGCTAATCAGCCCCAGCATTTT. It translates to CASSSLTGANQPQHF.

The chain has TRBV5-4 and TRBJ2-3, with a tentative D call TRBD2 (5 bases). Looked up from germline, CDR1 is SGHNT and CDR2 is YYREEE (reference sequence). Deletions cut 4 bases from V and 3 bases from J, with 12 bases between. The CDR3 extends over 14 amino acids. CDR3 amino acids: CASSQDRRTDTQYF. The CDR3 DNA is TGTGCCAGCAGCCAAGATCGGAGGACAGATACGCAGTATTTT.

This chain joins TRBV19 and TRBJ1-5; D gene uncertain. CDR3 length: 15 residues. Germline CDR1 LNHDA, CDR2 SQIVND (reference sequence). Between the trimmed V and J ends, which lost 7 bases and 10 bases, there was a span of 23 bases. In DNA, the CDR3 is TGTGCCAGTACCCTTTCAATCGGAGGGTTCGACCCCCAGCATTTT. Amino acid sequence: CASTLSIGGFDPQHF.

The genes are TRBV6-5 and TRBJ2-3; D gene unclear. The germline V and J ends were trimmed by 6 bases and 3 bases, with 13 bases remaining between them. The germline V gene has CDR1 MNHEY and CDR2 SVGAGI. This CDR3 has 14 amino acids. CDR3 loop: CASRRKGPTDTQYF. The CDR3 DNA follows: TGTGCCAGCAGAAGAAAAGGACCGACAGATACGCAGTATTTT.

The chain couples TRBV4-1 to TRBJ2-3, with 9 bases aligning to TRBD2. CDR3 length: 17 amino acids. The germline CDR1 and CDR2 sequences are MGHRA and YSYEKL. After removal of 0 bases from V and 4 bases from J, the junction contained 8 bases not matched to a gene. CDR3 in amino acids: CASSQDRLAGPPDTQYF. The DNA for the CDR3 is TGCGCCAGCAGCCAAGATCGCCTAGCGGGGCCTCCAGATACGCAGTATTTT.

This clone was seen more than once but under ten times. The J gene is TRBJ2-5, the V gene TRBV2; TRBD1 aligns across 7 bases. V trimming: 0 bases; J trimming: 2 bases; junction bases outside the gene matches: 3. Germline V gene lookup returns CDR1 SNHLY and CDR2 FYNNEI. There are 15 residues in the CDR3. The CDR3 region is CASSEALGQQETQYF. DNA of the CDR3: TGTGCCAGCAGTGAAGCGTTGGGACAGCAAGAGACCCAGTACTTC.

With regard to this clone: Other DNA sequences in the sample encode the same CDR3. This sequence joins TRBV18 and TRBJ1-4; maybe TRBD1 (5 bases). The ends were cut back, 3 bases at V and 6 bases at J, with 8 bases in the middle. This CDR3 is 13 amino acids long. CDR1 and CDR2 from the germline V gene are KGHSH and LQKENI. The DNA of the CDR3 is TGTGCCAGCTCACCCGGAGGGGATGAAAAACTGTTTTTT. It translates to CASSPGGDEKLFF.

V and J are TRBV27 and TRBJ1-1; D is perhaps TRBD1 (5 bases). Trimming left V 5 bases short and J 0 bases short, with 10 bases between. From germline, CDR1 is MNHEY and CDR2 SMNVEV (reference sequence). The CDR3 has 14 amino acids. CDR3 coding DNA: TGTGCCAGCAGTGGGGCCTTAATGAACACTGAAGCTTTCTTT. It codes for CASSGALMNTEAFF.

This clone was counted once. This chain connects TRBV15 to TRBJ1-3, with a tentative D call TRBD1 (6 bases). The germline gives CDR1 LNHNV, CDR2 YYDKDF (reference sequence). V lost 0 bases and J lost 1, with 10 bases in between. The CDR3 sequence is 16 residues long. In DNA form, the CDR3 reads TGTGCCACCAGCAGAGATCGACAGGCTTCTGGAAACACCATATATTTT. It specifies CATSRDRQASGNTIYF.

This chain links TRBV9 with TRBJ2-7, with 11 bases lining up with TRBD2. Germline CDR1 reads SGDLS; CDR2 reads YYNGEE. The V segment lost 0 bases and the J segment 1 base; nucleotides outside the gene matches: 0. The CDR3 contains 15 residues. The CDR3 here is CASSVVAGGSYEQYF. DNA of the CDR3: TGTGCCAGCAGCGTAGTAGCGGGGGGGTCCTACGAGCAGTACTTC.

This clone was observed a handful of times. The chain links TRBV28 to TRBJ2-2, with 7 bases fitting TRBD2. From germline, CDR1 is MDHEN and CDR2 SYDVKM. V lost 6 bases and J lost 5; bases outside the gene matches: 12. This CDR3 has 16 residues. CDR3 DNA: TGTGCCAGCAGCCGCGTGGGGAGGGCGGGGACCGGGGAGCTGTTTTTT. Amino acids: CASSRVGRAGTGELFF. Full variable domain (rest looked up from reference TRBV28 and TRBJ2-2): DVKVTQSSRYLVKRTGEKVFLECVQDMDHENMFWYRQDPGLGLRLIYFSYDVKMKEKGDIPEGYSVSREKKERFSLILESASTNQTSMYLCASSRVGRAGTGELFFGEGSRLTVL.

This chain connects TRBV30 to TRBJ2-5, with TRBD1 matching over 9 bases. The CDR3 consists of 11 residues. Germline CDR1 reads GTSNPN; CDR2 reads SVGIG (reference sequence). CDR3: CAYGTGETQYF. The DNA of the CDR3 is TGTGCTTACGGGACAGGGGAGACCCAGTACTTC. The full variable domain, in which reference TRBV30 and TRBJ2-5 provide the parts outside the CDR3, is SQTIHQWPATLVQPVGSPLSLECTVEGTSNPNLYWYRQAAGRGLQLLFYSVGIGQISSEVPQNLSASRPQDRQFILSSKKLLLSDSGFYLCAYGTGETQYFGPGTRLLVL.

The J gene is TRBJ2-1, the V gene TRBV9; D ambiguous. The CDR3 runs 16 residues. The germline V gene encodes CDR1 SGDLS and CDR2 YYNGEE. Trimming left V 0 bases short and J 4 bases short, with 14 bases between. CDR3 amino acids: CASSVEEDPYYNEQFF. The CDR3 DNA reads TGTGCCAGCAGCGTAGAAGAAGACCCATATTACAATGAGCAGTTCTTC.

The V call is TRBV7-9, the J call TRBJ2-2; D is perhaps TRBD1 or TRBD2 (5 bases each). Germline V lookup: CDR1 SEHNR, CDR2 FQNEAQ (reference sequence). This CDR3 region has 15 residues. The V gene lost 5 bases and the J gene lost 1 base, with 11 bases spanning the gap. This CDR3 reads CASSPGTVNTGELFF. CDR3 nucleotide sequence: TGTGCCAGCAGCCCCGGGACCGTGAACACCGGGGAGCTGTTTTTT.